The entry that follows covers one TCR beta chain sequence. This receptor's antigen is unknown. Base qualities were left out, and no much larger clone turns up one base away. This sample is part of a study of T cell responses to AZD1222 COVID-19 vaccine listed by TCRdb under 2021. For context, the study as a whole: A total of about 250 trial participants underwent TCR sequencing, of whom under 220 had received two doses of AZD1222 and some 25 had received two doses of the MenACWY control vaccine. Trial participants were enrolled into age subgroups of 18-55, 56-69 and 70-plus years, which contained 148, 28 and 57 TCR-sequenced participants, respectively.

The study at large found these results: Vaccine-associated CD4 TCRs spanned the whole spike protein, with dominant responses in regions 160-218 and 743-854. A significant rise in spike-specific TCR breadth and depth was observed after two AZD1222 doses relative to day 0 and relative to MenACWY recipients. The 56-69-year group was small, and its depth increase did not reach significance, likely because of low power. Because no day 14 peak-response samples were available, repertoires were characterized only after the peak T cell response. Conclusions about previously exposed vaccinees are limited because only six or seven AZD1222 recipients were SARS-CoV-2 seropositive at baseline. Participants were mostly white British and included more females than males, and it was suggested by the authors that clonal diversity may have been underestimated. Reportedly, almost half of the unique spike-specific TCRs recognized epitopes lying outside the regions that are mutated in the B.1.351 and B.1.1.7 variants.

The germline V gene (reference sequence) specifies SGHNT as CDR1 and YYREEE as CDR2. The junction carries 9 bases between V and J, which are trimmed by 2 bases and 1 base respectively. The CDR3 measures 15 amino acids from cysteine to phenylalanine. Just the 45-base CDR3 DNA is kept, in frame starting at base 1. The label giving this sample's time point can be read as: about 28 days (+/-7) after the second vaccine dose. AZD1222 recipients given second doses at about 4 weeks or at about 12 weeks were pooled, since spike-specific TCR depth and breadth were not found to differ between the two schedules. The vaccinee samples were drawn from two UK trials, COV001 and COV002, one of which was a single-blind randomized controlled phase 2/3 trial testing AZD1222 (ChAdOx1 nCoV-19) in healthy adults. Trial participant PBMC samples were collected at day 0 and day 28 after the second dose for TCRbeta chain sequencing.

The CDR3 regions of human TCRbeta chains were analyzed by immunosequencing. Turning to the authors' computational methods: TCRs in the repertoires were matched against a reference library of SARS-CoV-2-specific TCRs that had been generated with the MIRA antigen-specificity platform. Breadth was defined as the fraction of unique TCRs that were SARS-CoV-2-associated, and depth was defined as the fraction of total T cells that were SARS-CoV-2-associated. Using the MIRA data, every spike-specific TCR was mapped to the spike region that the TCR reacted to and assigned to either a CD4 or a CD8 class. Log10-transformed breadth and depth values were compared by one-way ANOVA with Sidak's multiple comparisons tests. TCRdb holds this immuneACCESS table with in-frame rearrangements only. Some clones are missing; in checked studies, unresolved V genes explain under half, and the rest has no known cause. D and trimming come from the DNA, and the V and J calls and clone size come from that table. The sample has 90,000 to 150,000 clones on record, roughly 90% of them singletons. The ten largest clonotypes hold approximately 2.6% of the sample.

The input for sequencing was peripheral blood, taken 28 days after the second AZD1222 dose. The rearrangement combines TRBV5-4 with TRBJ1-4, with no D gene named confidently. The receptor was isolated from an adult who received the AZD1222 COVID-19 vaccine. The CDR3 here reads CASSFFGVTNEKLFF. The sequenced DNA: TGTGCCAGCAGCTTTTTCGGGGTAACTAATGAAAAACTGTTTTTT.